The clone carrying this T cell receptor beta chain was observed at least ten times. Its antigen is not known. The sample's time point: longitudinal time-point 2. PBMCs stored at -80 C, numbering 2 million, were the origin of the unsorted libraries. This entry is derived from a study of neurological immune-mediated disorders. The authors produced cDNA by 5'RACE using 10-nucleotide random UMIs. Via MiXCR, TCRdb re-called the 5' RACE reads, giving one row per CDR3 protein. The sample has over 30,000 distinct CDR3 sequences; more than 10% are singletons. Findings and limits, study-wide: The absence of any CDR3 amino acid sequence shared by expanded clones across subjects suggests that repertoires were private in all groups. In HTLV-1-associated myelopathy, TCR clonal expansion was greatest, and in multiple sclerosis it was least, below healthy controls.

This CDR3 region has 15 residues. CDR1 and CDR2 (germline): SEHNR, FQNEAQ (reference sequence). The germline V and J ends were trimmed by 2 bases and 0 bases, with 8 bases remaining between them. This chain links TRBV7-9 with TRBJ2-4; D possibly corresponds to TRBD1 (5 bases). The clonotype originates from a woman aged 40 to 50 in good health. Sequenced input: PBMCs. This CDR3 reads CASSLLGAAKNIQYF. CDR3 bases: TGTGCCAGCAGCTTACTAGGGGCAGCCAAAAACATTCAGTACTTC.